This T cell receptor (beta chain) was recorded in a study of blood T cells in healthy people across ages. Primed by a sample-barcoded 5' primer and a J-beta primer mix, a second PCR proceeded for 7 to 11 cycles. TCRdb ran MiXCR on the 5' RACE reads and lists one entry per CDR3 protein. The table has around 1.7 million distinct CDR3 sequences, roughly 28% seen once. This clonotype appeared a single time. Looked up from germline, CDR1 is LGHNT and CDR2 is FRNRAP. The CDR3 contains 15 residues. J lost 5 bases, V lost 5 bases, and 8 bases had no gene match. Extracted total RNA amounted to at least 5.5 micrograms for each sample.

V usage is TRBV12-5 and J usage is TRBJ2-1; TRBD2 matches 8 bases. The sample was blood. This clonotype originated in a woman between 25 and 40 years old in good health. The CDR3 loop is CASGLTGTRNNEQFF. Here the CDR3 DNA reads TGTGCTAGTGGTCTAACCGGGACTAGGAACAATGAGCAGTTCTTC.